Below, one T cell receptor beta chain is given with its context. Its antigen is unknown. Assay: immunoSEQ multiplex PCR; the TCRdb copy retains only in-frame clones and omits some. Of roughly 26,000 clones listed, roughly four fifths were seen once; the top ten hold 10% to 15%. Before the COVID-19 pandemic, during about 2011-2019, CD4+ T cells were taken from unexposed donors. The cells were cultured for over eight days before CD4+ T cells were isolated. As cell numbers allowed, unexposed-donor CD4+ T cells faced SARS-CoV-2 S/N and four cold-coronavirus spikes. These data belong to a study of CD4 T cells in relation to SARS-CoV-2 and coronaviruses. The overall study: PBMCs were cultured with antigen for over nine days before TCR beta sequencing. The study, taken as a whole, reports: Compared with monoreactive clones, crossreactive clones showed significantly weaker SARS-CoV-2 expansion.

V lost 5 bases to trimming and J lost 8 bases; unmatched junction nucleotides: 6. CDR1 and CDR2 (germline): SGHNT, YYREEE (reference sequence). The CDR3 sequence is 12 residues long. The origin of this receptor is a human donor in good health. The chain couples TRBV5-4 to TRBJ1-1; 7 bases are shared with TRBD1. The specimen sequenced was CD4+ T cells from PBMCs, cultured in vitro. DNA of the CDR3: TGTGCCAGCAGGCTCGGACAGGCAGAAGCTTTCTTT. As protein: CASRLGQAEAFF.